This record concerns one TCR beta chain sequence. The antigen is unknown. Ipilimumab-mediated CTLA-4 blockade plus focal radiation was given to patients having chemo-refractory metastatic non-small-cell lung cancer. The record originates from a study of radiotherapy plus CTLA-4 blockade in lung cancer. Trimming removed 5 bases from V and 9 bases from J; junction bases left unmatched: 6. The CDR3 totals 14 residues. Per germline, CDR1 SGHVS and CDR2 FQNEAQ. Profiling relied on immunoSEQ multiplex PCR, and the TCRdb table lists in-frame clones only, not all of them. The sample contains 95,000 to 150,000 clones, 90% of which appear only once. General study findings and limits: Reports state that early shifts in blood T cell clones, with interferon-beta, best predicted response. Clones derived from tumor TCRs expanded in blood after radiotherapy plus ipilimumab.

This sequence originates from a human donor with non-small cell lung cancer that progressed on radiotherapy plus ipilimumab. The sample consisted of peripheral blood, taken from a patient treated with radiotherapy plus ipilimumab. The chain has TRBV7-8 and TRBJ2-3, with 12 nucleotides matching TRBD2. For the CDR3, the DNA is TGTGCCAGCAGCGCGACTAGCGGGAGTATGACGCAGTATTTT. Protein sequence: CASSATSGSMTQYF.